This T cell receptor beta chain was observed in a study of T cell responses to AZD1222 COVID-19 vaccine. Broader study findings: Nearly half of the spike-specific TCRs reportedly recognize variant regions that carry no mutations. Repertoire sampling happened only post peak T cell response.

Per germline, CDR1 LNHDA and CDR2 SQIVND (reference sequence). V lost 3 bases and J lost 7; bases outside the gene matches: 14. There are 18 residues in the CDR3. The assay was immunoSEQ multiplex PCR, and TCRdb's table has in-frame clones only and misses some. The table records about 140,000 clones, roughly nine tenths of them present only once. In regard to this clone: Its target is unknown.

This chain links TRBV19 with TRBJ2-1, with TRBD1 matching 11 bases. The clonotype originates from an adult in good health. Sequences were derived from peripheral blood, sampled on day 0 of AZD1222 vaccination. CDR3 amino acids: CASSIKFFSGTGGNEQFF. CDR3 DNA sequence: TGTGCCAGTAGTATTAAATTTTTTAGCGGGACAGGGGGAAATGAGCAGTTCTTC.